This T cell receptor beta chain was found in a study of cytomegalovirus exposure and HLA in healthy donors. The CDR3 spans 15 residues. V was clipped by 0 bases and J by 6 bases; unmatched bases: 2. Germline values: CDR1 SNHLY, CDR2 FYNNEI. Amplification used 60 Vbeta primers and 13 Jbeta primers. Clones were sequenced by immunoSEQ multiplex PCR, and TCRdb holds only the in-frame ones, with some missing. The table has 95,000 or so clones, 81% seen once. J is TRBJ2-4 and V is TRBV2; 10 bases agree with TRBD2. What was sequenced was PBMCs. This receptor was obtained from a woman in her seventies in good health and CMV-seropositive. CDR3 nucleotide sequence: TGTGCCAGCAGTGAAGCCAGCGGGAGGGGAAACATTCAGTACTTC. This encodes CASSEASGRGNIQYF.